This record looks at one T cell receptor beta chain sequence and its context. No antigen is known for it. This sample was included in a study of neoadjuvant anti-PD-1 for oral cavity cancer. About the study: Around day 43, patients without progression received a fourth nivolumab dose before surgery. Study results and caveats: Greater tumor shrinkage accompanied bigger post-treatment sizes of preexisting clones.

CDR3 size: 13 residues. V shed 0 bases and J shed 4 bases, with 7 bases lying between them. The germline CDR1 and CDR2 sequences are SGHRS and YFSETQ. Sequencing used immunoSEQ multiplex PCR; TCRdb keeps in-frame clones, though not all of them. The table has more than 30,000 clones, approximately 40% seen once; the top ten hold about a sixth. Described time point: after neoadjuvant nivolumab, at surgical resection. The source was tumor tissue, collected after nivolumab (anti-PD-1) treatment. The rearrangement links TRBV5-1 to TRBJ2-5, with D unclear. The TCR comes from a person aged 40 to 85 with oral cavity squamous cell carcinoma. CDR3 sequence reads: CASSLGVGETQYF. CDR3 coding DNA: TGCGCCAGCAGCTTGGGGGTCGGAGAGACCCAGTACTTC.